These 29 T cell receptor beta chains were sequenced from one sample in a study of CD8 T cells in ankylosing spondylitis. Via MiXCR, TCRdb re-called the 5' RACE reads, giving one row per CDR3 protein. The sample includes some 250,000 distinct CDR3 sequences, approximately 24% seen only once; the top ten take approximately 0.61%. What was sequenced was blood, either unsorted or a sorted T cell fraction (not recorded which). The receptors come from a male donor with ankylosing spondylitis or in good health (not recorded which).

The CDR3 DNA sequence: TGCAGTGCTGGAGCGTTAGCCCGCACAGATACGCAGTATTTT. This sequence encodes CSAGALARTDTQYF. This rearrangement joins TRBV20-1 to TRBJ2-3; D gene ambiguous. The CDR3 loop spans 14 amino acids. V was trimmed by 5 bases and J by 1 base, leaving 13 bases between them. CDR1 DFQATT and CDR2 SNEGSKA come from the germline V gene (reference sequence).

This clonotype was counted only a few times. The V call is TRBV3-1, the J call TRBJ1-1; a possible D gene is TRBD1 (6 bases). The CDR3 sequence is 14 residues long. Trimming shortened V by 1 base and J by 1 base, and 7 bases separated the two germline ends. Germline-derived CDR1 and CDR2 are LGHDT and YNNKEL (reference sequence). CDR3 bases: TGTGCCAGCAGCCAAGGGGGACAGAACACTGAAGCTTTCTTT. Amino acid sequence: CASSQGGQNTEAFF.

The V and J genes are TRBV5-5 and TRBJ2-1; D ambiguous. CDR3 length: 13 amino acids. CDR1 SGHKS and CDR2 YYEKEE come from the germline V gene (reference sequence). V was shortened by 5 bases and J by 4 bases, with 10 bases between the two germline ends. CDR3 sequence reads: CASSGIVYNEQFF. DNA for the CDR3: TGTGCCAGCAGTGGGATAGTTTACAATGAGCAGTTCTTC.

This clonotype was observed at least ten times. V is TRBV11-2 and J is TRBJ2-3; 9 nucleotides agree with TRBD2. The CDR3 runs 19 residues. The junction had 15 bases not matched to a gene; V was cut back by 5 bases and J by 0 bases. Germline CDR1 and CDR2: SGHAT and FQNNGV. The DNA of the CDR3 is TGTGCCAGCAGCCCTAGGGGGCTAGCGGGGAGATCTAGCACAGATACGCAGTATTTT. This translates into CASSPRGLAGRSSTDTQYF.

This clonotype occurred many times. The rearrangement uses TRBV12-3 or TRBV12-4 and TRBJ2-2; D tentatively reads TRBD1 or TRBD2 (5 bases each). The CDR3 length is 13 residues. V lost 10 bases and J lost 7, with 16 bases in between. Written as DNA, the CDR3 is TGTGCCACCACCCCCGGGGCGCACGGGGAGCTGTTTTTT. Its protein is CATTPGAHGELFF.

This clonotype was picked up a small number of times. The CDR3 reads CASSPLQGEAFF. The CDR3 DNA reads TGTGCCAGCTCACCCCTTCAAGGCGAAGCTTTCTTT. This chain uses TRBV18 with TRBJ1-1; D gene unclear. CDR3 length: 12 residues. Germline V gene lookup returns CDR1 KGHSH and CDR2 LQKENI. The ends were cut back, 3 bases at V and 8 bases at J, with 10 bases in the middle. Variable domain in full (rest from reference TRBV18 and TRBJ1-1): NAGVMQNPRHLVRRRGQEARLRCSPMKGHSHVYWYRQLPEEGLKFMVYLQKENIIDESGMPKERFSAEFPKEGPSILRIQQVVRGDSAAYFCASSPLQGEAFFGQGTRLTVV.

V and J are TRBV20-1 and TRBJ2-2; tentatively, D is TRBD1 (6 bases). Trimming shortened V by 1 base and J by 4 bases, and 10 bases separated the two germline ends. The CDR3 spans 14 residues. CDR1 is DFQATT, CDR2 SNEGSKA, per germline (reference sequence). The CDR3 region is CSARGTGTTGELFF. DNA of the CDR3: TGCAGTGCTAGAGGAACAGGGACCACCGGGGAGCTGTTTTTT.

This clonotype was seen more than once but under ten times. V usage is TRBV12-3 or TRBV12-4 and J usage is TRBJ2-3; TRBD2 is a possible D gene (7 bases). The CDR3 spans 13 residues. Between the trimmed V and J ends, which lost 3 bases and 9 bases, there was a span of 13 bases. The CDR3 sequence: CASSLGGGQTQYF. CDR3 DNA: TGTGCCAGCAGTTTGGGGGGGGGGCAGACGCAGTATTTT.

This clonotype came up many times. V and J are TRBV30 and TRBJ2-1; maybe TRBD2 (6 bases). Germline CDR1 GTSNPN, CDR2 SVGIG (reference sequence). The CDR3 consists of 16 residues. Trimming took 2 bases from V and 0 from J, leaving 14 bases between them. CDR3 loop: CAWSIRDSRSYNEQFF. In DNA form, the CDR3 reads TGTGCCTGGAGTATCCGGGACTCCCGCTCCTACAATGAGCAGTTCTTC.

The CDR3 DNA follows: TGCAGTGCTACAGACCGTCCCTACAATGAGCAGTTCTTC. Translated, it gives CSATDRPYNEQFF. V is TRBV20-1 and J is TRBJ2-1; no reliable D call. The V gene's germline CDR1 is DFQATT and CDR2 SNEGSKA (reference sequence). The V end was cut by 4 bases, the J end by 2 bases, with 9 bases between. There are 13 residues in the CDR3.

This sequence joins TRBV2 and TRBJ1-1, with 8 positions matching TRBD1. Germline V CDR1 and CDR2: SNHLY, FYNNEI. Trimming cost V 4 bases and J 7 bases; bases outside gene matches: 8. The CDR3 totals 14 residues. The CDR3 protein is CASSGGTGNREAFF. The CDR3 DNA reads as TGTGCCAGCAGTGGGGGGACAGGTAATCGTGAAGCTTTCTTT.

This clonotype was counted only a few times. The chain carries TRBV6-1 and TRBJ1-1; the D is unclear. From germline, CDR1 is MNHNS and CDR2 SASEGT. This CDR3 spans 16 amino acids. Trimming removed 6 bases from V and 0 bases from J, with 17 bases in between. CDR3 sequence (DNA): TGTGCCAGCAGCCCCCTCTATCTTACAATGAACACTGAAGCTTTCTTT. This encodes CASSPLYLTMNTEAFF.

The sample holds a few counts of this clonotype. The rearrangement uses TRBV20-1 and TRBJ1-1, with D possibly TRBD1 on 6 matching bases. The germline gives CDR1 DFQATT, CDR2 SNEGSKA (reference sequence). The CDR3 runs to 14 residues. Trimming shortened V by 4 bases and J by 1 base, and 13 bases separated the two germline ends. CDR3 nucleotides: TGCAGTGCTACCCTGGACAGAAAGAACACTGAAGCTTTCTTT. Protein: CSATLDRKNTEAFF.

This clonotype was observed a handful of times. The chain is built from TRBV12-3 or TRBV12-4 and TRBJ2-5; D is undetermined. Trimming cost V 8 bases and J 7 bases, with 11 bases left between them. The CDR3 spans 11 residues. Here the CDR3 reads CASQTLRTQYF. CDR3 bases: TGTGCCAGCCAGACCCTGCGGACCCAGTACTTC.

V gene TRBV12-2 combines with J gene TRBJ2-3; the table's D call TRBD1 went unverified against the DNA. TRBV12-2 is a recognized pseudogene. The CDR3 loop spans 17 amino acids. Written as DNA, the CDR3 is TGTGCAAGTCGCATTCCCGGGGAGACTAGCAGAACAGATACGCAGTATTTT. Its translation is CASRIPGETSRTDTQYF.

The sample holds a few counts of this clonotype. This chain links TRBV6-5 with TRBJ1-5, with D perhaps matching TRBD1 (5 bases). Trimming stripped 0 bases from V and 7 bases from J, with 10 bases between. Germline V lookup: CDR1 MNHEY, CDR2 SVGAGI. The CDR3 has 14 amino acids. The DNA for the CDR3 is TGTGCCAGCAGTTACTCCTGGAGGGACCAGCCCCAGCATTTT. Encoded protein: CASSYSWRDQPQHF.

The chain combines TRBV2 with TRBJ1-4; D possibly corresponds to TRBD1 (6 bases). The CDR3 runs to 13 residues. The germline V gene has CDR1 SNHLY and CDR2 FYNNEI. V shed 4 bases and J shed 8 bases, with 11 bases lying between them. CDR3: CASSVGGREKLFF. The CDR3 bases are TGTGCCAGCAGTGTAGGGGGTAGGGAAAAACTGTTTTTT.

This clonotype appeared many times. The chain joins TRBV7-9 to TRBJ2-5; 8 bases fit TRBD1. With V trimmed by 5 bases and J by 4 bases, 9 bases remained unmatched. The CDR3 is 15 residues long. Per the germline V gene, CDR1 is SEHNR and CDR2 is FQNEAQ (reference sequence). CDR3 in DNA: TGTGCCAGCAGCGAAGACAGGGGAGCGGGAGAGACCCAGTACTTC. It is translated as CASSEDRGAGETQYF.

This clonotype has a handful of counts. The rearrangement joins TRBV12-3 or TRBV12-4 to TRBJ2-7; D ambiguous. Trimming cost V 3 bases and J 3 bases, with 3 bases left between them. The CDR3 contains 11 residues. The CDR3 DNA reads TGTGCCAGCAGTTTTTTCTACGAGCAGTACTTC. Amino acids: CASSFFYEQYF.

This sequence joins TRBV6-5 and TRBJ1-6, with 9 bases matching TRBD1. Germline V CDR1 and CDR2: MNHEY, SVGAGI. The CDR3 consists of 15 residues. J gave up 4 bases and V 4 bases, and 2 bases lay outside the gene matches. The CDR3: CASSSGQGYNSPLHF. The CDR3, as DNA: TGTGCCAGCAGTTCGGGACAGGGATATAATTCACCCCTCCACTTT.

The J gene is TRBJ2-3, the V gene TRBV6-1; tentative D call: TRBD1 (8 bases). Germline CDR1 and CDR2: MNHNS and SASEGT. V gave up 6 bases and J gave up 5 bases, with 15 bases separating them. The CDR3 totals 14 residues. Here the CDR3 DNA reads TGTGCCAGCAGAAACAGGGGGGGGGGAGATACGCAGTATTTT. Translating it yields CASRNRGGGDTQYF.

This clonotype was detected many times. The chain couples TRBV20-1 to TRBJ2-1; D gene uncertain. The CDR3 spans 11 residues. Between the trimmed V and J ends, which lost 7 bases and 5 bases, there was a span of 9 bases. Germline V gene lookup returns CDR1 DFQATT and CDR2 SNEGSKA (reference sequence). CDR3 region: CSVLLNNEQFF. The CDR3 bases are TGCAGTGTTTTACTAAACAATGAGCAGTTCTTC.

The CDR3 coding sequence is TGTGCCATCACCGGGACCCACAATGAGCAGTTCTTC. It is translated as CAITGTHNEQFF. The gene calls are TRBV10-3 and TRBJ2-1; D tentatively fits TRBD1 or TRBD2 (5 bases each). This CDR3 region has 12 residues. The germline V gene encodes CDR1 ENHRY and CDR2 SYGVKD. Deletions cut 7 bases from V and 5 bases from J, with 9 bases between.

This chain joins TRBV7-2 and TRBJ1-2, with unresolved D. In germline, CDR1 is SGHTA, CDR2 FQGNSA. This CDR3 spans 12 amino acids. V was clipped by 1 base and J by 8 bases, with 8 bases between them. This chain's CDR3 is CASSLDLRGYTF. In nucleotides, the CDR3 is TGTGCCAGCAGCTTAGATCTCCGGGGCTACACCTTC.

The chain uses TRBV2 and TRBJ2-5; D not resolved. Per the germline V gene, CDR1 is SNHLY and CDR2 is FYNNEI. The CDR3 length is 11 residues. Trimming shortened V by 4 bases and J by 2 bases, and 2 bases separated the two germline ends. CDR3 sequence (DNA): TGTGCCAGCAGTGTTCAAGAGACCCAGTACTTC. Translating it yields CASSVQETQYF.

Many counts were recorded for this clonotype. The chain employs TRBV2 and TRBJ2-2; TRBD1 is a possible D gene (6 bases). V was shortened by 1 base and J by 4 bases, with 10 bases between the two germline ends. The germline V gene encodes CDR1 SNHLY and CDR2 FYNNEI. The CDR3 totals 15 residues. The CDR3 coding sequence is TGTGCCAGCAGTGAAGAGGGCAGGGGCACCGGGGAGCTGTTTTTT. Protein product: CASSEEGRGTGELFF.

The J gene is TRBJ2-3, the V gene TRBV6-5; tentative D call: TRBD2 (6 bases). CDR3 length equals 16 residues. The ends were cut back, 2 bases at V and 4 bases at J, with 16 bases in the middle. Germline CDR1 MNHEY, CDR2 SVGAGI. This chain's CDR3 is CASSYTPSARADTQYF. The CDR3 coding sequence is TGTGCCAGCAGTTACACCCCTAGCGCCCGCGCAGATACGCAGTATTTT.

This clonotype has a count of ten or more. The chain joins TRBV12-3 or TRBV12-4 to TRBJ2-2; 7 bases are a match to TRBD1. This CDR3 comprises 14 residues. Germline trimming cut 6 bases from V and 5 bases from J; bases unmatched to any gene: 6. CDR3 sequence (DNA): TGTGCCAGCAGGATCCCGGGACAGACCGGGGAGCTGTTTTTT. Translation: CASRIPGQTGELFF.

In DNA form, the CDR3 reads TGTGCCAGCAGCTTAGTGCCCCTAGCGGGGGGGCGGAATGAGCAGTTCTTC. It yields the protein CASSLVPLAGGRNEQFF. The V gene is TRBV11-2, the J gene TRBJ2-1; 12 bases map to TRBD2. The CDR3 is 17 amino acids. Germline V gives CDR1 SGHAT, CDR2 FQNNGV. The J segment lost 7 bases and the V segment lost 1 base, leaving 8 bases of the junction unmatched.